These 26 T cell receptor beta chains were sequenced from one sample in a study of blood T cell repertoires in COVID-19. The data were produced by immunoSEQ multiplex PCR, yet TCRdb's version contains in-frame clones alone and is incomplete. The data contain hundreds of thousands of clones, about 85% of them singletons. The sample taken for sequencing was peripheral blood. The origin of the receptors is a woman aged 18-29 years with acute or convalescent COVID-19.

The chain has TRBV5-5 and TRBJ1-4; 10 bases map to TRBD1. From germline, CDR1 is SGHKS and CDR2 YYEKEE (reference sequence). This CDR3 has 15 residues. The V segment lost 4 bases and the J segment 4 bases; nucleotides outside the gene matches: 4. CDR3 sequence reads: CASSRQGAGNEKLFF. Here the CDR3 DNA reads TGTGCCAGCAGCCGACAGGGGGCCGGTAATGAAAAACTGTTTTTT.

J is TRBJ1-2 and V is TRBV2; no reliable D call. The V gene's germline CDR1 is SNHLY and CDR2 FYNNEI. There are 13 residues in the CDR3. The V end lost 2 bases, the J end lost 3 bases, and 7 bases lay between the germline ends. CDR3 in DNA: TGTGCCAGCAGTGAAAACCCAGACTATGGCTACACCTTC. This codes for CASSENPDYGYTF.

This clone was seen a single time. V gene TRBV15 combines with J gene TRBJ2-2; the D gene is possibly TRBD1 (7 bases). Germline assignment: CDR1 LNHNV and CDR2 YYDKDF (reference sequence). CDR3 length equals 14 residues. The V gene lost 4 bases and the J gene lost 7 bases, with 13 bases spanning the gap. CDR3 region: CATSIQGRYGELFF. In DNA, the CDR3 is TGTGCCACCAGCATACAGGGGAGGTACGGGGAGCTGTTTTTT.

The chain employs TRBV13 and TRBJ2-2, with D perhaps matching TRBD2 (7 bases). Trimming pared 0 bases from V and 4 bases from J, leaving 9 bases between. Germline lookup yields CDR1 PRHDT and CDR2 FYEKMQ (reference sequence). This CDR3 has 15 residues. DNA of the CDR3: TGTGCCAGCAGCTTAGGCCGGGGGGCCACCGGGGAGCTGTTTTTT. This gives the protein CASSLGRGATGELFF.

The chain recombines TRBV21-1 with TRBJ2-5; TRBD2, the table's D call, was not compared with the DNA. TRBV21-1 represents a pseudogene. The CDR3 loop spans 14 amino acids. The CDR3 nucleotides are TGTGCCAGCAGCAAAGCACTAGCGGGAGAGACCCAGTACTTC. Translating it yields CASSKALAGETQYF.

The chain carries TRBV27 and TRBJ2-7; 8 nucleotides align to TRBD1. The CDR3 contains 15 residues. The germline gives CDR1 MNHEY, CDR2 SMNVEV (reference sequence). V shed 5 bases, J shed 5 bases, and the junction held 11 bases outside the gene matches. Here the CDR3 reads CASSPRQGPGDEQYF. CDR3 in DNA: TGTGCCAGCAGTCCTAGACAGGGGCCGGGGGACGAGCAGTACTTC.

V usage is TRBV11-3 and J usage is TRBJ2-5; D is possibly TRBD2 (5 bases). CDR1 is SGHNT, CDR2 YENEEA, per germline. The CDR3 contains 15 residues. Trimming left V 1 base short and J 2 bases short, with 11 bases between. CDR3 sequence reads: CASSLGPSGQETQYF. The CDR3 DNA reads as TGTGCCAGCAGCTTAGGCCCGAGCGGACAAGAGACCCAGTACTTC.

This clone was seen once. The rearrangement links TRBV11-2 to TRBJ2-7, with TRBD2 identical over 7 bases. The CDR3 extends over 15 amino acids. The V segment lost 0 bases and the J segment 6 bases; nucleotides outside the gene matches: 8. The germline V gene has CDR1 SGHAT and CDR2 FQNNGV. For the CDR3, the DNA is TGTGCCAGCAGCTTAGAAGGCAGGGAGGGAAGCGAGCAGTACTTC. Its translation is CASSLEGREGSEQYF.

This clone was seen at least ten times. This chain joins TRBV11-1 and TRBJ2-3; D remains unclear. The CDR3 loop spans 11 amino acids. Germline V gene data show CDR1 as SGHAT and CDR2 as FQDESV (reference sequence). V was cut by 5 bases and J by 2 bases, with 2 bases left in between. This chain's CDR3 is CASSLTDTQYF. DNA for the CDR3: TGTGCCAGCAGCCTCACAGATACGCAGTATTTT.

The V and J genes are TRBV6-5 and TRBJ2-7, with D maybe TRBD2 (6 bases). Trimming left V 5 bases short and J 3 bases short, with 11 bases between. In germline, CDR1 is MNHEY, CDR2 SVGAGI. CDR3 length equals 13 residues. The CDR3 loop is CASSRSGVYEQYF. As DNA, the CDR3 is TGTGCCAGCAGTCGGTCGGGAGTCTACGAGCAGTACTTC.

V usage is TRBV28 and J usage is TRBJ1-5, with D maybe TRBD1 (6 bases). V was pared by 2 bases and J by 4 bases, with 9 bases between. The germline V gene encodes CDR1 MDHEN and CDR2 SYDVKM. The CDR3 runs to 14 residues. In DNA form, the CDR3 reads TGTGCCAGCAGTTTAAGTCAGGGGAATCAGCCCCAGCATTTT. This sequence encodes CASSLSQGNQPQHF.

The rearrangement links TRBV2 to TRBJ2-3, with D maybe TRBD1 (6 bases). Trimming shortened V by 6 bases and J by 0 bases, and 13 bases separated the two germline ends. The CDR3 extends over 15 amino acids. Germline V CDR1 and CDR2: SNHLY, FYNNEI. CDR3 sequence (DNA): TGTGCCAGCAGCCAGGGGACCGCCAGCACAGATACGCAGTATTTT. Encoded protein: CASSQGTASTDTQYF.

This chain's CDR3 is CASAQWGENTEAFF. The CDR3 region has the DNA TGTGCCAGCGCCCAATGGGGGGAGAACACTGAAGCTTTCTTT. The chain couples TRBV5-6 to TRBJ1-1, with D perhaps TRBD1 (5 bases). CDR1 is SGHDT and CDR2 is YYEEEE in the germline V gene. The CDR3 totals 14 residues. The V end lost 7 bases, the J end lost 1 base, and 14 bases lay between the germline ends. Complete variable domain (other parts from reference TRBV5-6 and TRBJ1-1): DAGVTQSPTHLIKTRGQQVTLRCSPKSGHDTVSWYQQALGQGPQFIFQYYEEEERQRGNFPDRFSGHQFPNYSSELNVNALLLGDSALYLCASAQWGENTEAFFGQGTRLTVV.

The chain has TRBV7-9 and TRBJ2-7; TRBD1 matches at 7 bases. The CDR3 is made up of 15 amino acids. Unmatched junction bases numbered 10, after V lost 5 bases and J lost 3 bases. CDR1 and CDR2 from the germline V gene are SEHNR and FQNEAQ (reference sequence). CDR3 protein: CASSPQKGAFYEQYF. Written as DNA, the CDR3 is TGTGCCAGCAGCCCGCAGAAGGGGGCTTTCTACGAGCAGTACTTC. The entire variable domain, with the rest obtained from reference TRBV7-9 and TRBJ2-7, is as follows: DTGVSQNPRHKITKRGQNVTFRCDPISEHNRLYWYRQTLGQGPEFLTYFQNEAQLEKSRLLSDRFSAERPKGSFSTLEIQRTEQGDSAMYLCASSPQKGAFYEQYFGPGTRLTVT.

The V call is TRBV6-5, the J call TRBJ2-7, with 10 bases matching TRBD2. Germline trimming cut 6 bases from V and 5 bases from J; bases unmatched to any gene: 4. From germline, CDR1 is MNHEY and CDR2 SVGAGI. There are 13 residues in the CDR3. The CDR3 nucleotides are TGTGCCAGCAGACTAACTAGCGGGGACGAGCAGTACTTC. It yields the protein CASRLTSGDEQYF.

The chain employs TRBV27 and TRBJ1-4; no clear D gene. Germline lookup yields CDR1 MNHEY and CDR2 SMNVEV (reference sequence). V was clipped by 8 bases and J by 8 bases, with 21 bases between them. The CDR3 length is 15 residues. The CDR3 DNA follows: TGTGCCAGCCCAAGACCGGGCCCCTCGGGGGAAAAACTGTTTTTT. It is translated as CASPRPGPSGEKLFF.

V gene TRBV7-9 combines with J gene TRBJ1-2; 11 nucleotides line up with TRBD1. Germline values: CDR1 SEHNR, CDR2 FQNEAQ (reference sequence). This CDR3 has 15 amino acids. The ends lost 5 bases at V and 4 bases at J; junction bases unmatched: 6. CDR3 sequence (DNA): TGTGCCAGCAGCGGAGGGACAGGGGGTTCCTATGGCTACACCTTC. Protein sequence: CASSGGTGGSYGYTF.

This chain connects TRBV6-5 to TRBJ2-7; 11 nucleotides line up with TRBD2. Looked up from germline, CDR1 is MNHEY and CDR2 is SVGAGI. CDR3 size: 15 residues. J gave up 4 bases and V 5 bases, and 7 bases lay outside the gene matches. The CDR3 loop is CASSPGLAGGYEQYF. CDR3 coding DNA: TGTGCCAGCAGTCCCGGTCTAGCGGGAGGATACGAGCAGTACTTC.

The V gene is TRBV2, the J gene TRBJ1-6; TRBD1 might be the D (5 bases). Germline V gene lookup returns CDR1 SNHLY and CDR2 FYNNEI. The CDR3 loop spans 15 amino acids. Deletions cut 9 bases from V and 0 bases from J, with 12 bases between. The CDR3 region is CASKTESSYNSPLHF. DNA for the CDR3: TGTGCCAGTAAGACAGAGAGCTCCTATAATTCACCCCTCCACTTT.

The V and J genes are TRBV28 and TRBJ1-4; TRBD1 matches at 9 bases. The CDR3 runs to 15 residues. V lost 3 bases, J lost 10 bases, and 9 bases stayed unmatched. Germline CDR1 is MDHEN and CDR2 is SYDVKM. The chain's CDR3 is CASSFSTGGLGKLFF. The DNA for the CDR3 is TGTGCCAGCAGTTTTTCAACAGGGGGCTTAGGAAAACTGTTTTTT. Full variable domain (missing parts from reference TRBV28 and TRBJ1-4): DVKVTQSSRYLVKRTGEKVFLECVQDMDHENMFWYRQDPGLGLRLIYFSYDVKMKEKGDIPEGYSVSREKKERFSLILESASTNQTSMYLCASSFSTGGLGKLFFGSGTQLSVL.

With respect to this clone: Additional DNA sequences in this sample encode the identical CDR3. DNA of the CDR3: TGCAGTGCCAGTCCCGGAGGTACCTACGAGCAGTACTTC. Protein sequence: CSASPGGTYEQYF. The chain couples TRBV20-1 to TRBJ2-7, with TRBD2 as a possible D gene (5 bases). Per the germline V gene, CDR1 is DFQATT and CDR2 is SNEGSKA (reference sequence). The V end was cut by 6 bases, the J end by 2 bases, with 14 bases between. This CDR3 is built from 13 residues.

The CDR3 coding sequence is TGTGCCAGCAGACGACTGGTTAGCACAGATACGCAGTATTTT. Translating gives CASRRLVSTDTQYF. The V and J genes are TRBV6-5 and TRBJ2-3; D is uncertain. Between the trimmed V and J ends, which lost 6 bases and 0 bases, there was a span of 10 bases. The length of the CDR3 is 14 residues. In germline, CDR1 is MNHEY, CDR2 SVGAGI.

The V call is TRBV5-4, the J call TRBJ2-1; TRBD1 is a possible D gene (7 bases). The V and J ends lost 4 bases and 4 bases respectively, with 15 bases between them. CDR1 SGHNT and CDR2 YYREEE come from the germline V gene (reference sequence). This CDR3 spans 15 amino acids. CDR3 coding DNA: TGTGCCAGCAGCCGCGGGACAGAGGCTTACAATGAGCAGTTCTTC. Translated: CASSRGTEAYNEQFF.

The chain joins TRBV7-3 to TRBJ1-6, with TRBD1 as a possible D gene (5 bases). CDR3 size: 18 residues. Trimming removed 5 bases at V and 4 bases at J, with 21 bases between. Looked up from germline, CDR1 is SGHTA and CDR2 is FQGTGA. In DNA, the CDR3 is TGTGCCAGCAGCGAGACAGACCAAAATAACTTATATAATTCACCCCTCCACTTT. It encodes CASSETDQNNLYNSPLHF.

CDR3 protein: CASNGGKSGNTIYF. The CDR3 nucleotides read TGTGCCAGTAACGGAGGCAAATCTGGAAACACCATATATTTT. The chain uses TRBV19 and TRBJ1-3; D gene uncertain. The V gene lost 7 bases and the J gene lost 1 base, with 11 bases spanning the gap. Germline values: CDR1 LNHDA, CDR2 SQIVND (reference sequence). The length of the CDR3 is 14 residues.

This clone has only one observation. The V and J genes are TRBV6-6 and TRBJ2-7, with a tentative D call TRBD2 (6 bases). The germline V gene has CDR1 MNHNY and CDR2 SVGAGI (reference sequence). CDR3 length equals 13 residues. Trimming took off 7 bases at V and 3 bases at J, with 13 bases between the two ends. CDR3 residues: CASNLGGGYEQYF. The CDR3 coding sequence is TGTGCCAGCAACCTCGGGGGTGGCTACGAGCAGTACTTC.